The clone carrying this T cell receptor beta chain showed up just a few times. Its antigen is as yet unknown. Template switching, a step in the protocol, added a universal primer site, and cDNA carried unique molecular identifiers. In TCRdb, the 5' RACE reads were re-called with MiXCR into one record per CDR3 protein. This sample has about 340,000 distinct CDR3 sequences, with approximately 9.1% found just once. This entry belongs to a study of identical twins. Study-level findings and limits: With beta out-of-frame sequences, excess sharing by twins was weaker. Partly confounded zero-insertion analyses could result from invariant MAIT and iNKT cells.

The length of the CDR3 is 13 residues. CDR1 and CDR2 (germline): SEHNR, FQNEAQ (reference sequence). Sequenced input: naive T cells sorted from blood. This TCR derives from a woman aged 50 to 60 in good health. This rearrangement joins TRBV7-9 to TRBJ2-3; tentative D call: TRBD2 (6 bases). The CDR3 here is CATGVSGTDTQYF. CDR3 sequence (DNA): TGTGCTACGGGGGTGTCTGGCACAGATACGCAGTATTTT. The whole variable domain, filled in from reference TRBV7-9 and TRBJ2-3, reads DTGVSQNPRHKITKRGQNVTFRCDPISEHNRLYWYRQTLGQGPEFLTYFQNEAQLEKSRLLSDRFSAERPKGSFSTLEIQRTEQGDSAMYLCATGVSGTDTQYFGPGTRLTVL.